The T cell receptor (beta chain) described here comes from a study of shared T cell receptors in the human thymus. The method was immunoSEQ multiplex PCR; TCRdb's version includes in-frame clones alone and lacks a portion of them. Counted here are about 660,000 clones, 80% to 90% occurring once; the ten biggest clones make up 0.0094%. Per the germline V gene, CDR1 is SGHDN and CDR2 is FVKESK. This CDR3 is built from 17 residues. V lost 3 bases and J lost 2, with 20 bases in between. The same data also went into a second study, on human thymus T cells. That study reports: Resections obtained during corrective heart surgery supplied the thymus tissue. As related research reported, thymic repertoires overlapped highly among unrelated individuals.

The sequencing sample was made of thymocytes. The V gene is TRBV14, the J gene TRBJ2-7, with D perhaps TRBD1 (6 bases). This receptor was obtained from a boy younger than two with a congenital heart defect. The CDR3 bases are TGTGCCAGCAGCCAGAGATCCGGGACACGAGGACCCTACGAGCAGTACTTC. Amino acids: CASSQRSGTRGPYEQYF.